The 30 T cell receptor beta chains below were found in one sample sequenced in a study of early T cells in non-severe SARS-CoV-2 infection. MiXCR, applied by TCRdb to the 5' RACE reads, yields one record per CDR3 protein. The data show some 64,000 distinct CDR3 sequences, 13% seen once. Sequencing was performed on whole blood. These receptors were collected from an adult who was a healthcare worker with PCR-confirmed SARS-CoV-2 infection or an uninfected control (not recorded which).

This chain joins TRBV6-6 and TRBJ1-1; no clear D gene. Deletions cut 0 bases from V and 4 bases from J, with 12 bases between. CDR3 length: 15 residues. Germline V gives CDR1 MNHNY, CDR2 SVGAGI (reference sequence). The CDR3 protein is CASSYSSMVGTEAFF. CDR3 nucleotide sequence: TGTGCCAGCAGTTACTCGTCCATGGTAGGCACTGAAGCTTTCTTT.

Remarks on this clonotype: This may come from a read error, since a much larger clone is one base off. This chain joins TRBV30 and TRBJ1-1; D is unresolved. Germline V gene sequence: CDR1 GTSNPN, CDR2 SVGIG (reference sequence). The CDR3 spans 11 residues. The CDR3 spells CVWSEQMKAFF. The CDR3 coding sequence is TGTGTCTGGAGTGAACAAATGAAAGCTTTCTTT.

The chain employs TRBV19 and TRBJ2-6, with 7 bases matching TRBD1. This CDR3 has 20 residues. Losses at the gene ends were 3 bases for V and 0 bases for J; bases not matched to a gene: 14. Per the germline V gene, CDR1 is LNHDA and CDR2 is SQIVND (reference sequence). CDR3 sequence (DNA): TGTGCCAGTAGTATTTGGACAGGTTCAATTTTAAGCTCTGGGGCCAACGTCCTGACTTTC. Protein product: CASSIWTGSILSSGANVLTF.

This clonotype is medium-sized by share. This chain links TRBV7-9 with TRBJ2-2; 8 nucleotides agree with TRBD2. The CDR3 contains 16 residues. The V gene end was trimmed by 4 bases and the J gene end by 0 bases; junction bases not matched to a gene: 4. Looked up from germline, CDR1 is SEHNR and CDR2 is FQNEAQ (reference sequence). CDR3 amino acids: CASSYASGSNTGELFF. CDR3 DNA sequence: TGTGCCAGCAGCTATGCTAGCGGGTCGAACACCGGGGAGCTGTTTTTT.

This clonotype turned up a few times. Written as DNA, the CDR3 is TGTGCCAGCAGTTACTCGCCCACTTACGAGCAGTACTTC. It yields the protein CASSYSPTYEQYF. This sequence joins TRBV6-6 and TRBJ2-7; no firm D call. CDR3 length: 13 residues. The germline V gene encodes CDR1 MNHNY and CDR2 SVGAGI (reference sequence). V gave up 0 bases and J gave up 4 bases, with 7 bases separating them.

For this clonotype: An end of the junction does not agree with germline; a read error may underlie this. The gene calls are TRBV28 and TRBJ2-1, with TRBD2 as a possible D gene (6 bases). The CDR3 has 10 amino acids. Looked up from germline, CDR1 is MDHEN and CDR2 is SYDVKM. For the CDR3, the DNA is TGTGCCAGCGGTCTGGGCCGGAGGGTCTTC. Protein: CASGLGRRVF.

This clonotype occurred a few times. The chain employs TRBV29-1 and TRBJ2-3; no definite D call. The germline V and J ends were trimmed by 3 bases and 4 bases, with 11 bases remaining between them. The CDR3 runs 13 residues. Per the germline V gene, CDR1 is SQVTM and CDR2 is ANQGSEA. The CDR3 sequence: CSVEGSKADTQYF. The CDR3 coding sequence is TGCAGCGTTGAGGGTAGTAAGGCAGATACGCAGTATTTT.

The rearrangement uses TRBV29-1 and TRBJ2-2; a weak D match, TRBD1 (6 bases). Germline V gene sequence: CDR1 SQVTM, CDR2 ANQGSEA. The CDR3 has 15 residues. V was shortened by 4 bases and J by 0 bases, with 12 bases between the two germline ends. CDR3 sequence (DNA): TGCAGCGTTGTCCCAGGGGCCACGAACACCGGGGAGCTGTTTTTT. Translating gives CSVVPGATNTGELFF.

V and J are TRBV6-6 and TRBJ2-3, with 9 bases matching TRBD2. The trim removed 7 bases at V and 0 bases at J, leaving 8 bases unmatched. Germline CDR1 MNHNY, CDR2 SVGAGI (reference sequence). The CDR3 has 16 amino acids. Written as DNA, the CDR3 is TGTGCCAGCACCAAGGCGGGAGGGCCAAGCACAGATACGCAGTATTTT. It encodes CASTKAGGPSTDTQYF.

The CDR3 spells CATRAGEHNYGYTF. The CDR3 DNA follows: TGTGCCACCCGCGCGGGAGAACATAACTATGGCTACACCTTC. This sequence joins TRBV10-3 and TRBJ1-2; D remains ambiguous. This CDR3 is built from 14 residues. Trimming removed 10 bases from V and 1 base from J, with 16 bases in between. The germline V gene encodes CDR1 ENHRY and CDR2 SYGVKD.

This chain's CDR3 is CASSHRVGNQPQHF. The CDR3 bases are TGTGCCAGCAGTCACAGGGTCGGCAATCAGCCCCAGCATTTT. The genes are TRBV28 and TRBJ1-5; maybe TRBD1 (6 bases). Trimming shortened V by 5 bases and J by 2 bases, and 10 bases separated the two germline ends. The CDR3 totals 14 residues. Looked up from germline, CDR1 is MDHEN and CDR2 is SYDVKM. The complete variable domain, with remaining parts taken from reference TRBV28 and TRBJ1-5, reads DVKVTQSSRYLVKRTGEKVFLECVQDMDHENMFWYRQDPGLGLRLIYFSYDVKMKEKGDIPEGYSVSREKKERFSLILESASTNQTSMYLCASSHRVGNQPQHFGDGTRLSIL.

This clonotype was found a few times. The CDR3 nucleotides read TGTGCCACCAGTGATCCGTCCGGGACTAGCGGCACAGATACGCAGTATTTT. Residues: CATSDPSGTSGTDTQYF. The chain uses TRBV24-1 and TRBJ2-3; 10 bases align to TRBD2. With V trimmed by 3 bases and J by 1 base, 6 bases remained unmatched. The germline CDR1 and CDR2 sequences are KGHDR and SFDVKD. The CDR3 length is 17 residues.

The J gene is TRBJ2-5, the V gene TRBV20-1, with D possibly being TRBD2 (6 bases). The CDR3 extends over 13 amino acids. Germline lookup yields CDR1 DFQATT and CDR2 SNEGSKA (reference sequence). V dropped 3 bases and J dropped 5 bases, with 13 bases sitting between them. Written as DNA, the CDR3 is TGCAGTGCTAGGAAGGAGGGTCGGGAGACCCAGTACTTC. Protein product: CSARKEGRETQYF.

The DNA for the CDR3 is TGTGCCAGCAGCGTTACAGGGAGAAATGAGCAGTTCTTC. This gives the protein CASSVTGRNEQFF. This sequence joins TRBV7-6 and TRBJ2-1; TRBD1 might be the D (6 bases). CDR1 and CDR2 (germline): SGHVS, FNYEAQ. CDR3 length: 13 residues. Deletions cut 5 bases from V and 7 bases from J, with 12 bases between.

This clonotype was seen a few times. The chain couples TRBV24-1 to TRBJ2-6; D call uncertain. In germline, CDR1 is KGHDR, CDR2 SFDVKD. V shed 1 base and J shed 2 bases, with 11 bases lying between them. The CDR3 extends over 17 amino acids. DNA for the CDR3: TGTGCCACCAGTGATTTAAACACACCGACTGGGGCCAACGTCCTGACTTTC. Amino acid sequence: CATSDLNTPTGANVLTF.

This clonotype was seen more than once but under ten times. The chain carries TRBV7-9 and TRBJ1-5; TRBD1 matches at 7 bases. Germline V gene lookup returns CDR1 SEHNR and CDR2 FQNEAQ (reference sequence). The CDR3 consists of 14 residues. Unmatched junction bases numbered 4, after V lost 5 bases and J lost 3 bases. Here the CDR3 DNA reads TGTGCCAGCAGCCGGGACAGTATCAATCAGCCCCAGCATTTT. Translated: CASSRDSINQPQHF. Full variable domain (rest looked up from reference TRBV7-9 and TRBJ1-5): DTGVSQNPRHKITKRGQNVTFRCDPISEHNRLYWYRQTLGQGPEFLTYFQNEAQLEKSRLLSDRFSAERPKGSFSTLEIQRTEQGDSAMYLCASSRDSINQPQHFGDGTRLSIL.

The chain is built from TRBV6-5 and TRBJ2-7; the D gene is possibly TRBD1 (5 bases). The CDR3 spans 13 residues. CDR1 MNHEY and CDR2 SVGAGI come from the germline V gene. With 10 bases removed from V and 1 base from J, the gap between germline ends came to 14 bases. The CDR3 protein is CATYGQGSYEQYF. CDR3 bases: TGTGCCACATATGGACAAGGATCCTACGAGCAGTACTTC.

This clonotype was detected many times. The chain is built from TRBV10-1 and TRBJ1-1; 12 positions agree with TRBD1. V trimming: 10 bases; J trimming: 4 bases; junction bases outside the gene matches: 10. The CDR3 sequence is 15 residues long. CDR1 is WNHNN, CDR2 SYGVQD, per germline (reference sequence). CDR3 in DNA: TGCGCCACCAGGCCGGGACAGGGGGCAAGCACTGAAGCTTTCTTT. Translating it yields CATRPGQGASTEAFF.

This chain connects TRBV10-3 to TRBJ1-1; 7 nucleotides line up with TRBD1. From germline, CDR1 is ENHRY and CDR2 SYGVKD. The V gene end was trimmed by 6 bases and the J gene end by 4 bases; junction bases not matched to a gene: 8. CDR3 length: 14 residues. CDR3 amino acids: CAIRGGQLTTEAFF. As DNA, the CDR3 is TGTGCCATCAGGGGGGGACAGCTGACCACTGAAGCTTTCTTT.

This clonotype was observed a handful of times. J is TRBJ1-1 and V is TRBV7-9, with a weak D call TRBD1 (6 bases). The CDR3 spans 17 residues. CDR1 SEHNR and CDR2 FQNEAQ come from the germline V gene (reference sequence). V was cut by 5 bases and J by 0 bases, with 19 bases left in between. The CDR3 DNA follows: TGTGCCAGCAGCACCCCCAAGGCTACAGGGATGAACACTGAAGCTTTCTTT. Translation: CASSTPKATGMNTEAFF.

The CDR3 region has the DNA TGTGCCAGCAGCACAGGGTTTGGGGCCAACGTCCTGACTTTC. Translated: CASSTGFGANVLTF. The rearrangement joins TRBV7-2 to TRBJ2-6; possible D gene TRBD1, 6 bases. Per the germline V gene, CDR1 is SGHTA and CDR2 is FQGNSA. The CDR3 contains 14 residues. V dropped 5 bases and J dropped 3 bases, with 8 bases sitting between them.

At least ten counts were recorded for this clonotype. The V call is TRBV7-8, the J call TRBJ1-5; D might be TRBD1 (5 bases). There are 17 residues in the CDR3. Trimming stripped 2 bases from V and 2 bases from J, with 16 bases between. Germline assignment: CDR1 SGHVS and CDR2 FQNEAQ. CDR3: CASSLYARGFGNQPQHF. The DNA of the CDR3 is TGTGCCAGCAGCTTATACGCCCGGGGCTTCGGCAATCAGCCCCAGCATTTT.

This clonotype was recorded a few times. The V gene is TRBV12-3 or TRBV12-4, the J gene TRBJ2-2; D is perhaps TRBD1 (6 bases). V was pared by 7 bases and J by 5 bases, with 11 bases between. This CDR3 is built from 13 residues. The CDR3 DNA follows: TGTGCCAGCACCAGGACAGTTACCGGGGAGCTGTTTTTT. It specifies CASTRTVTGELFF.

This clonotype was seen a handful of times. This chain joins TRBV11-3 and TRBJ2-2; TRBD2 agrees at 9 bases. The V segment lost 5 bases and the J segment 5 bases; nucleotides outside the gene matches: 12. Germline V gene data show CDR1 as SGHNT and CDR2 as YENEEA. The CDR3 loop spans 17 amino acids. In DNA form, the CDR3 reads TGTGCCAGCAGCCTGGACCCTAGCGGGAAGGTTACCGGGGAGCTGTTTTTT. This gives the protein CASSLDPSGKVTGELFF.

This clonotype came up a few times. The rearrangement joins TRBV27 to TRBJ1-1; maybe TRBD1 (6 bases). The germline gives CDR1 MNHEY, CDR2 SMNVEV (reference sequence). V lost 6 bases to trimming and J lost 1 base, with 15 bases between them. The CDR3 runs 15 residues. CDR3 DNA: TGTGCCAGCAGGAAAGGACAGACTTCGAACACTGAAGCTTTCTTT. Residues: CASRKGQTSNTEAFF.

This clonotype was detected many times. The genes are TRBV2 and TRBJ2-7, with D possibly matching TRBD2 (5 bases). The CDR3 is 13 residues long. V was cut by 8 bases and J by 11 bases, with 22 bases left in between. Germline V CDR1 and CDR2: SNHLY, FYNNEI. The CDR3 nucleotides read TGTGCCAGCCTCGAAAGAGGAAGGGAGAGGAAGTACTTC. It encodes CASLERGRERKYF.

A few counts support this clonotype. This CDR3 is CSVEEGPYGYTF. DNA for the CDR3: TGCAGCGTTGAGGAGGGCCCATATGGCTACACCTTC. The rearrangement links TRBV29-1 to TRBJ1-2; no reliable D call. Germline-derived CDR1 and CDR2 are SQVTM and ANQGSEA. Trimming took off 3 bases at V and 5 bases at J, with 10 bases between the two ends. The CDR3 sequence is 12 residues long.

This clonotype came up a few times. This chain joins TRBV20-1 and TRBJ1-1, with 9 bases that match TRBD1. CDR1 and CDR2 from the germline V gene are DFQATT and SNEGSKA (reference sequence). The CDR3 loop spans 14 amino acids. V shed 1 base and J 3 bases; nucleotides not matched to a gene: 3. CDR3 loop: CSARVGTGYTEAFF. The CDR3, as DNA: TGCAGTGCTAGAGTGGGGACAGGGTACACTGAAGCTTTCTTT.

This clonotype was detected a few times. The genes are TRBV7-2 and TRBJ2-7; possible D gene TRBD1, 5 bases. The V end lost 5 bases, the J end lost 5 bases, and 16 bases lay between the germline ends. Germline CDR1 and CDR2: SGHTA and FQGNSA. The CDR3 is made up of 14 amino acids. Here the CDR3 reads CASSLGPGSHEQYF. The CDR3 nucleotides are TGTGCCAGCAGCCTGGGGCCAGGGTCCCACGAGCAGTACTTC.

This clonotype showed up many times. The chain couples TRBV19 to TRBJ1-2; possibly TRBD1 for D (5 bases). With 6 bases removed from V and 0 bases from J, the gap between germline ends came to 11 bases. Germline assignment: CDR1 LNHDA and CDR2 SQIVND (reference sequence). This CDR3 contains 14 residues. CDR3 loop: CASRPGQANYGYTF. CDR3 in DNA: TGTGCCAGTAGACCCGGACAAGCTAACTATGGCTACACCTTC.